This T cell receptor beta chain is drawn from a study of cytomegalovirus exposure and HLA in healthy donors. PCR primers comprised 60 Vbeta and 13 Jbeta primers. The assay was immunoSEQ multiplex PCR, and TCRdb's table has in-frame clones only and misses some. The table shows about 120,000 clones, with over 60% occurring only once. Germline loops: CDR1 LNHDA, CDR2 SQIVND (reference sequence). The CDR3 runs to 19 residues. The V segment lost 5 bases and the J segment 8 bases; nucleotides outside the gene matches: 24. Sample: PBMCs. The origin of this receptor is a middle-aged woman in good health and CMV-seropositive. The chain has TRBV19 and TRBJ1-2, with 9 bases aligning to TRBD1. This chain's CDR3 is CASSRDREAPGWPRGGYTF. CDR3 DNA sequence: TGTGCCAGTAGTCGGGACAGGGAGGCCCCCGGATGGCCCAGGGGAGGCTACACCTTC.